These 14 T cell receptor beta chains came from one sample sequenced in a study of blood T cell repertoires in COVID-19. Method: immunoSEQ multiplex PCR; TCRdb's copy keeps in-frame clones and lacks some. This table holds under 300,000 clones, around 89% found once. Sequencing used PBMCs or T cells enriched from blood (not recorded which). The receptors were gathered from a man in his forties who had recovered from COVID-19.

Here the CDR3 DNA reads TGTGCCGGCGGGGACAGGGGACCGTATCAGCCCCAGCATTTT. This encodes CAGGDRGPYQPQHF. The chain uses TRBV19 and TRBJ1-5; 10 bases agree with TRBD1. The V segment lost 11 bases and the J segment 5 bases; nucleotides outside the gene matches: 9. In germline, CDR1 is LNHDA, CDR2 SQIVND (reference sequence). This CDR3 is built from 14 residues. Full variable domain (outside the CDR3, taken from reference TRBV19 and TRBJ1-5): DGGITQSPKYLFRKEGQNVTLSCEQNLNHDAMYWYRQDPGQGLRLIYYSQIVNDFQKGDIAEGYSVSREKKESFPLTVTSAQKNPTAFYLCAGGDRGPYQPQHFGDGTRLSIL.

The rearrangement links TRBV4-2 to TRBJ1-2; no clear D gene. Trimming took off 0 bases at V and 3 bases at J, with 8 bases between the two ends. The length of the CDR3 is 14 residues. Per germline, CDR1 LGHNA and CDR2 YNFKEQ. CDR3 sequence: CASSQEQRDYGYTF. The CDR3 coding sequence is TGTGCCAGCAGCCAAGAACAGAGGGACTATGGCTACACCTTC.

The chain combines TRBV6-5 with TRBJ2-7, with D possibly TRBD1 on 6 matching bases. Trimming left V 1 base short and J 5 bases short, with 18 bases between. CDR1 and CDR2 (germline): MNHEY, SVGAGI. This CDR3 has 16 amino acids. CDR3 sequence reads: CASSYYGTSGVDEQYF. The CDR3 DNA reads as TGTGCCAGCAGTTACTATGGGACATCCGGCGTAGACGAGCAGTACTTC.

The chain joins TRBV2 to TRBJ2-5; D perhaps matches TRBD1 (7 bases). Deletions cut 0 bases from V and 5 bases from J, with 22 bases between. This CDR3 contains 18 residues. Per the germline V gene, CDR1 is SNHLY and CDR2 is FYNNEI. The CDR3 sequence is CASSEARDWRGHRETQYF. DNA for the CDR3: TGTGCCAGCAGTGAAGCACGAGACTGGAGGGGGCATAGGGAGACCCAGTACTTC.

CDR3 in DNA: TGTGCCAGCAGCTTGGCTGGAGGGGACTATGGCTACACCTTC. Protein sequence: CASSLAGGDYGYTF. V is TRBV5-6 and J is TRBJ1-2; D may be TRBD1 (5 bases). The germline V and J ends were trimmed by 0 bases and 3 bases, with 9 bases remaining between them. The CDR3 totals 14 residues. The germline V gene encodes CDR1 SGHDT and CDR2 YYEEEE.

V gene TRBV10-2 combines with J gene TRBJ2-6, with D perhaps matching TRBD2 (6 bases). CDR1 WSHSY and CDR2 SAAADI come from the germline V gene. Trimming shortened V by 6 bases and J by 0 bases, and 12 bases separated the two germline ends. This CDR3 contains 16 residues. CDR3 protein: CASRPGLNSGANVLTF. As DNA, the CDR3 is TGCGCCAGCAGGCCGGGACTTAACTCTGGGGCCAACGTCCTGACTTTC.

This rearrangement joins TRBV6-2 or TRBV6-3 to TRBJ2-2; D perhaps matches TRBD1 (6 bases). V was trimmed by 2 bases and J by 2 bases, leaving 12 bases between them. CDR3 length: 16 residues. Germline V CDR1 and CDR2: MNHEY, SVGEGT. The CDR3 region is CASSYGQGTNTGELFF. The CDR3 coding sequence is TGTGCCAGCAGTTACGGGCAGGGGACAAACACCGGGGAGCTGTTTTTT.

This chain links TRBV7-9 with TRBJ2-2; D remains ambiguous. V lost 5 bases and J lost 3, with 7 bases in between. Germline V gene data show CDR1 as SEHNR and CDR2 as FQNEAQ (reference sequence). The CDR3 contains 13 residues. CDR3 bases: TGTGCCAGCAGCCGTGGCCACACCGGGGAGCTGTTTTTT. It encodes CASSRGHTGELFF.

This clone was seen more than once but under ten times. This chain links TRBV19 with TRBJ1-2; maybe TRBD1 (5 bases). The V gene's germline CDR1 is LNHDA and CDR2 SQIVND (reference sequence). CDR3 length: 14 residues. The ends were cut back, 3 bases at V and 1 base at J, with 9 bases in the middle. CDR3 region: CASSIKDSNYGYTF. In DNA form, the CDR3 reads TGTGCCAGTAGTATTAAAGACAGTAACTATGGCTACACCTTC.

The chain links TRBV19 to TRBJ1-5, with a possible D match to TRBD1 (6 bases). The germline V gene has CDR1 LNHDA and CDR2 SQIVND (reference sequence). CDR3 size: 13 residues. The V gene lost 6 bases and the J gene lost 7 bases, with 13 bases spanning the gap. CDR3 region: CASSRARGQPQHF. In DNA, the CDR3 is TGTGCCAGTAGCAGGGCGAGGGGGCAGCCCCAGCATTTT.

This clone was recorded many times. J is TRBJ2-2 and V is TRBV18, with D possibly being TRBD1 (6 bases). Germline values: CDR1 KGHSH, CDR2 LQKENI. Trimming cost V 1 base and J 2 bases, with 26 bases left between them. The length of the CDR3 is 21 residues. As DNA, the CDR3 is TGTGCCAGCTCACCACGCAGACAAAACCGGGTACAGGGAAATAACACCGGGGAGCTGTTTTTT. This sequence encodes CASSPRRQNRVQGNNTGELFF.

The gene calls are TRBV5-4 and TRBJ2-5; a possible D gene is TRBD2 (6 bases). This CDR3 contains 13 residues. Trimming pared 5 bases from V and 2 bases from J, leaving 10 bases between. CDR1 is SGHNT and CDR2 is YYREEE in the germline V gene (reference sequence). The CDR3 loop reads CASRRDLQETQYF. In DNA, the CDR3 is TGTGCCAGCAGAAGGGACTTACAAGAGACCCAGTACTTC.

The V and J genes are TRBV29-1 and TRBJ1-2; D may be TRBD1 (6 bases). Germline V gene sequence: CDR1 SQVTM, CDR2 ANQGSEA. The ends were cut back, 6 bases at V and 6 bases at J, with 20 bases in the middle. The CDR3 spans 14 residues. The CDR3 DNA reads TGCAGCGTCGCCACCGAAGGGGGATTCCATGGCTACACCTTC. Protein sequence: CSVATEGGFHGYTF. Full variable domain (outside the CDR3, taken from reference TRBV29-1 and TRBJ1-2): SAVISQKPSRDICQRGTSLTIQCQVDSQVTMMFWYRQQPGQSLTLIATANQGSEATYESGFVIDKFPISRPNLTFSTLTVSNMSPEDSSIYLCSVATEGGFHGYTFGSGTRLTVV.

This clone came up once. The rearrangement joins TRBV19 to TRBJ2-2; possibly TRBD1 for D (6 bases). V was trimmed by 4 bases and J by 4 bases, leaving 10 bases between them. Germline V lookup: CDR1 LNHDA, CDR2 SQIVND (reference sequence). CDR3 length: 14 residues. CDR3 nucleotide sequence: TGTGCCAGTAGTACCGGGACACCCACCGGGGAGCTGTTTTTT. Encoded protein: CASSTGTPTGELFF.